This record looks at one T cell receptor beta chain sequence and its context. The data belong to a study of CD8 T cells in ankylosing spondylitis. Quantitative molecular-barcoded 5'-RACE generated the TCR beta libraries. MiXCR, applied by TCRdb to the 5' RACE reads, yields one record per CDR3 protein. The sample includes some 290,000 distinct CDR3 sequences, around 20% of them seen just once. V lost 3 bases, J lost 0 bases, and 8 bases lay in between. The CDR3 totals 14 residues. The V gene's germline CDR1 is ENHRY and CDR2 SYGVKD. The origin of this receptor is a male donor with ankylosing spondylitis or in good health (not recorded which). The rearrangement uses TRBV10-3 and TRBJ1-1; possibly TRBD1 for D (5 bases). Specimen: blood, either unsorted or a sorted T cell fraction (not recorded which). The CDR3 DNA reads as TGTGCCATCAGTGACGGGGCTTTGAACACTGAAGCTTTCTTT. It is translated as CAISDGALNTEAFF.